The subject of this entry is one T cell receptor (beta chain). CDR3 length: 15 residues. Germline values: CDR1 MRHNA, CDR2 SNTAGT. V shed 6 bases and J 0 bases; nucleotides not matched to a gene: 4. This sample is drawn from a study of blood T cell repertoires in COVID-19. As handled by the study authors: Reference gene primer amplification gave nucleated cell count estimates. Data came from immunoSEQ multiplex PCR; TCRdb stores just in-frame clones and leaves some out. V and J calls and clone size are given by that table; D and trimming were obtained from the DNA. The table records some 520,000 clones, roughly 89% of them present only once.

This rearrangement joins TRBV6-4 to TRBJ1-4; 7 nucleotides line up with TRBD1. The sequence was collected from a man aged 18 to 30 with COVID-19, enrolled during active disease. Source material: peripheral blood. The CDR3 DNA reads TGTGCCAGCAGGCCCGGACAGGCAACTAATGAAAAACTGTTTTTT. Protein: CASRPGQATNEKLFF.